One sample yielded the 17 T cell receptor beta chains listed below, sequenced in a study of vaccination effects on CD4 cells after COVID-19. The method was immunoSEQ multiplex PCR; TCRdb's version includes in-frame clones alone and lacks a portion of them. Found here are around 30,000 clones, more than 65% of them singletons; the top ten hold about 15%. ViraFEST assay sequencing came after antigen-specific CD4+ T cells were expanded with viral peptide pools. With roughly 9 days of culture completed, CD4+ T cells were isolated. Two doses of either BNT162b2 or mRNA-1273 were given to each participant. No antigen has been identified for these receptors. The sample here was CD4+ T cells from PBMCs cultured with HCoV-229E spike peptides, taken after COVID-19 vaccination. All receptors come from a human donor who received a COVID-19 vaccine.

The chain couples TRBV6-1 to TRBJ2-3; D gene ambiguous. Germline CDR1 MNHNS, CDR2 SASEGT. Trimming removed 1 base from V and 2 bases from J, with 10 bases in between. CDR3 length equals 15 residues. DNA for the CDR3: TGTGCCAGCAGTGAAGGAAACAGAAACACAGATACGCAGTATTTT. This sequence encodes CASSEGNRNTDTQYF.

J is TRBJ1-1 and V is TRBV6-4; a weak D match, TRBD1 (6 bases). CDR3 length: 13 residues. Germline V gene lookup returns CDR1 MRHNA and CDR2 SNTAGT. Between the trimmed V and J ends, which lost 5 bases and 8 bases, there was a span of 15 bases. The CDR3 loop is CASSPEGEGEAFF. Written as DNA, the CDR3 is TGTGCCAGCAGTCCCGAGGGGGAGGGGGAAGCTTTCTTT.

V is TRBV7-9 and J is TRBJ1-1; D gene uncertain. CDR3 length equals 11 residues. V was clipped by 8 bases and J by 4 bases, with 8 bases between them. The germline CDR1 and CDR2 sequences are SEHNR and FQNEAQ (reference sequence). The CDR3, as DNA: TGTGCCAGCTGGCAACTCACTGAAGCTTTCTTT. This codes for CASWQLTEAFF.

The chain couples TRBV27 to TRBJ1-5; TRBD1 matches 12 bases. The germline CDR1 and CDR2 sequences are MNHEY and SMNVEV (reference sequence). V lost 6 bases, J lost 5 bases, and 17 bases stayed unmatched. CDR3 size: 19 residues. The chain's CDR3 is CASRRGRTGTGGEDQPQHF. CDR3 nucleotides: TGTGCCAGCAGACGCGGGAGAACCGGGACAGGGGGCGAGGATCAGCCCCAGCATTTT.

The CDR3 reads CASSPGTSGIYEQYF. The CDR3 bases are TGTGCCAGCTCACCCGGGACTAGCGGGATCTACGAGCAGTACTTC. The V and J genes are TRBV18 and TRBJ2-7; 13 nucleotides match TRBD2. J was trimmed by 3 bases and V by 3 bases; bases with no gene match: 2. The CDR3 spans 15 residues. CDR1 is KGHSH, CDR2 LQKENI, per germline.

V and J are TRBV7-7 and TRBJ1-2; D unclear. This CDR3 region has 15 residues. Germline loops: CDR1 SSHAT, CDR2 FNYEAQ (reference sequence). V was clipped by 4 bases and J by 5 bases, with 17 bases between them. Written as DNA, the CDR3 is TGTGCCAGCAGCTCCAACGTACAGCTATTATATGGCTACACCTTC. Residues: CASSSNVQLLYGYTF. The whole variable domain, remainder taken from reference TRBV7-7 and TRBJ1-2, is GAGVSQSPRYKVTKRGQDVTLRCDPISSHATLYWYQQALGQGPEFLTYFNYEAQPDKSGLPSDRFSAERPEGSISTLTIQRTEQRDSAMYRCASSSNVQLLYGYTFGSGTRLTVV.

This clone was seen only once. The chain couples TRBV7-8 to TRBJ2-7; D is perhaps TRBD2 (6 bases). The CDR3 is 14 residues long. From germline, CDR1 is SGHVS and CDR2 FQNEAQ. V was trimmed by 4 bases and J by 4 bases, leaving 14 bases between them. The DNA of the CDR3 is TGTGCCAGCAGCTCTCACGGGACTGAATACGAGCAGTACTTC. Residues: CASSSHGTEYEQYF.

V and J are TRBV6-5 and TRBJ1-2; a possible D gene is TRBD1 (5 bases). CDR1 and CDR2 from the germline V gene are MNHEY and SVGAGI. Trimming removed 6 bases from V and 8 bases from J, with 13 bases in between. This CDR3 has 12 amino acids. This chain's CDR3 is CASSESGSGYTF. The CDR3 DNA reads TGTGCCAGCAGCGAGTCAGGGTCGGGCTACACCTTC.

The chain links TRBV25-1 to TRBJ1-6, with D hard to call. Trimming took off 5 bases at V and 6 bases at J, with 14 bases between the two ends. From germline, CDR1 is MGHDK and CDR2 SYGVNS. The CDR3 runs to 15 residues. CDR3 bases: TGTGCCAGCAGTAGCACAGTAGTGACTAATTCACCCCTCCACTTT. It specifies CASSSTVVTNSPLHF.

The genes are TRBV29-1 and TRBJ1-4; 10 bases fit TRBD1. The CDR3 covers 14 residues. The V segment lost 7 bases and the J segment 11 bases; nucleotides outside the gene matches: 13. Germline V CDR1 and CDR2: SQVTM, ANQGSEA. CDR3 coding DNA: TGCAGCGCCTACGTAGGGGACAGGGGCTCCAAACTGTTTTTT. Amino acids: CSAYVGDRGSKLFF.

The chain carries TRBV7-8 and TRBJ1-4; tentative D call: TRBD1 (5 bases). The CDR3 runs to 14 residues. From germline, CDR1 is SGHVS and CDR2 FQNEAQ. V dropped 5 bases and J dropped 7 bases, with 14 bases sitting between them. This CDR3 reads CASSTQGDGEKLFF. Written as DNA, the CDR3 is TGTGCCAGCAGCACCCAGGGAGATGGTGAAAAACTGTTTTTT.

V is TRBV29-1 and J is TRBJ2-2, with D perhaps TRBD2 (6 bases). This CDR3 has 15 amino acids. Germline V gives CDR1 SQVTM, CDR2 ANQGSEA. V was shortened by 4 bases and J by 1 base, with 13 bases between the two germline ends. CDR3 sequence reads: CSVGASAGNTGELFF. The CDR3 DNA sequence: TGCAGCGTTGGAGCATCAGCGGGGAACACCGGGGAGCTGTTTTTT.

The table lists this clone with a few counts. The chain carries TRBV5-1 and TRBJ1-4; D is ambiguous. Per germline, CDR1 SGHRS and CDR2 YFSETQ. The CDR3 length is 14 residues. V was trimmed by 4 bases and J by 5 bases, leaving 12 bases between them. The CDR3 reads CASSLDGLNEKLFF. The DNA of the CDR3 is TGCGCCAGCAGCCTGGACGGCCTCAATGAAAAACTGTTTTTT. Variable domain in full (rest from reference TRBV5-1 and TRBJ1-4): KAGVTQTPRYLIKTRGQQVTLSCSPISGHRSVSWYQQTPGQGLQFLFEYFSETQRNKGNFPGRFSGRQFSNSRSEMNVSTLELGDSALYLCASSLDGLNEKLFFGSGTQLSVL.

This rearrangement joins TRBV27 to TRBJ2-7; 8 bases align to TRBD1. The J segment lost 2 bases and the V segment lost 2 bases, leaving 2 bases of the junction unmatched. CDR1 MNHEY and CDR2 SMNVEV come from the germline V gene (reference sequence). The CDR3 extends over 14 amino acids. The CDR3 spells CASSLGTGPYEQYF. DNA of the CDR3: TGTGCCAGCAGTTTAGGGACAGGACCCTACGAGCAGTACTTC.

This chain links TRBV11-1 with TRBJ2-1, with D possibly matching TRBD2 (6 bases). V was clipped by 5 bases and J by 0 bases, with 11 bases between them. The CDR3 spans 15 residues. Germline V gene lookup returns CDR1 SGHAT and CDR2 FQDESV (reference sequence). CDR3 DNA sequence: TGTGCCAGCAGCCAACCTAGCGTCTCCTACAATGAGCAGTTCTTC. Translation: CASSQPSVSYNEQFF.

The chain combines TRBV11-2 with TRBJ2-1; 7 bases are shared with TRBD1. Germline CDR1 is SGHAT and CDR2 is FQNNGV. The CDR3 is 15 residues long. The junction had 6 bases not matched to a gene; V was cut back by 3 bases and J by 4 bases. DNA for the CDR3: TGTGCCAGCAGCTTGCTGACAGGGTTGTACAATGAGCAGTTCTTC. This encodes CASSLLTGLYNEQFF.

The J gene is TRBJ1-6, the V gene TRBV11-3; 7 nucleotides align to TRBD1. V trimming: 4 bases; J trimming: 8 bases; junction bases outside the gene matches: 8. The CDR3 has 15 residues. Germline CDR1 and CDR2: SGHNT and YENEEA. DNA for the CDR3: TGTGCCAGCAGCTACTCCGGGACAGCAGATTCACCCCTCCACTTT. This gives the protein CASSYSGTADSPLHF.